The 5 T cell receptor beta chains given below trace back to one sample, sequenced in a study of CD8 T cells in Susac syndrome. Random-hexamer reverse transcription was applied to roughly 0.5 to 1 ug RNA. TCRdb ran MiXCR on the immunoSEQ multiplex PCR reads and lists one entry per CDR3 protein. The repertoire holds about 280,000 distinct CDR3 sequences, with about 88% as singletons. The sequencing sample was made of CD8+ T cells from PBMCs. The receptors come from a human donor with multiple sclerosis.

The CDR3 sequence: CASSAITTGELFF. The CDR3 region has the DNA TGTGCCAGCAGCGCCATAACCACCGGGGAGCTGTTTTTT. V and J are TRBV9 and TRBJ2-2; D not certain. The CDR3 length is 13 residues. Trimming left V 3 bases short and J 4 bases short, with 7 bases between. Germline-derived CDR1 and CDR2 are SGDLS and YYNGEE.

The table lists this clonotype with a few counts. The CDR3 spells CASSPSGQGNQPQHF. CDR3 DNA: TGCGCCAGCAGCCCATCGGGACAGGGGAATCAGCCCCAGCATTTT. The chain has TRBV4-1 and TRBJ1-5; 10 bases fit TRBD1. This CDR3 is 15 amino acids long. Germline V gene lookup returns CDR1 MGHRA and CDR2 YSYEKL. V lost 4 bases, J lost 4 bases, and 4 bases stayed unmatched.

The chain couples TRBV4-1 to TRBJ2-7; D is ambiguous. Germline V lookup: CDR1 MGHRA, CDR2 YSYEKL. V shed 4 bases and J shed 5 bases, with 27 bases lying between them. This CDR3 is built from 18 residues. The CDR3 loop is CASSPQPSEIRVGNEQYF. DNA of the CDR3: TGCGCCAGCAGCCCACAGCCAAGTGAGATAAGGGTAGGAAACGAGCAGTACTTC.

The chain combines TRBV11-2 with TRBJ2-3; D is unresolved. V was pared by 8 bases and J by 2 bases, with 5 bases between. Germline CDR1 and CDR2: SGHAT and FQNNGV. The CDR3 has 11 residues. CDR3 nucleotides: TGTGCCAGCTCGGACACAGATACGCAGTATTTT. Translated, it gives CASSDTDTQYF.

The chain combines TRBV19 with TRBJ1-5, with D unclear. CDR1 and CDR2 (germline): LNHDA, SQIVND (reference sequence). V lost 1 base to trimming and J lost 5 bases, with 9 bases between them. The CDR3 runs to 14 residues. CDR3 DNA: TGTGCCAGTAGTATAGGGTACAGTTATCAGCCCCAGCATTTT. Amino acid sequence: CASSIGYSYQPQHF.